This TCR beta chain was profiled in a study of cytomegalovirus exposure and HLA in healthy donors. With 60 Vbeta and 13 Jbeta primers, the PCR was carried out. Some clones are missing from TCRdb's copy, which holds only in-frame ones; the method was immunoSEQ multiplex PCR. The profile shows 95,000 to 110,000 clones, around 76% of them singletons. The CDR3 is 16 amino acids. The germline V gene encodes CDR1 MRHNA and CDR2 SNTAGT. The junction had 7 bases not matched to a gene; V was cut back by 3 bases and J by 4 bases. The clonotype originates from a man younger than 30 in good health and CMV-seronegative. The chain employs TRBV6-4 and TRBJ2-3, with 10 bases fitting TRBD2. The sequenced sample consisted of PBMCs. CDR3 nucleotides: TGTGCCAGCAGTGAGAGGGGAAGCGGGGGGGCAGATACGCAGTATTTT. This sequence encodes CASSERGSGGADTQYF.